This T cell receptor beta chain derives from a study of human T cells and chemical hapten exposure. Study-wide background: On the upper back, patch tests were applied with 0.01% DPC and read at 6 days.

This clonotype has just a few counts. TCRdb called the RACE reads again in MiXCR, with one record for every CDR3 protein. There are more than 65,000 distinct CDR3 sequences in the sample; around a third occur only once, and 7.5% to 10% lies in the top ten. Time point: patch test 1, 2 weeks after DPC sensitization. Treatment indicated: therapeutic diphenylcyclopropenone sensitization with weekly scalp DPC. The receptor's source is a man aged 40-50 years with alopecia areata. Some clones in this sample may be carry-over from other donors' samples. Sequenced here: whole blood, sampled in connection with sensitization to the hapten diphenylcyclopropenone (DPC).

The CDR3 spells CASSDSGDISHYNEQFF. The CDR3 DNA is TGTGCCAGCAGTGATTCAGGGGACATCAGCCACTACAATGAGCAGTTCTTC. The V call is TRBV12-3 or TRBV12-4, the J call TRBJ2-1; tentatively, D is TRBD1 (6 bases). Trimming pared 5 bases from V and 3 bases from J, leaving 20 bases between. The CDR3 length is 17 residues.